This T cell receptor beta chain came from a study of cytotoxic CD8 clonotypes in ibrutinib-treated CLL. Losses at the gene ends were 4 bases for V and 4 bases for J; bases not matched to a gene: 7. This CDR3 is built from 15 residues. Germline CDR1 is SGHTA and CDR2 is FQGNSA. The data were produced by immunoSEQ multiplex PCR, yet TCRdb's version contains in-frame clones alone and is incomplete. Here the sample spans under 300,000 clones, roughly 76% being singletons. The chain recombines TRBV7-2 with TRBJ2-7; 10 nucleotides match TRBD1. The sample in question was PBMCs, obtained at disease progression, from a patient treated with ibrutinib. This receptor was taken from a human donor with chronic lymphocytic leukemia. The CDR3: CASSYLGQGPYEQYF. CDR3 nucleotides: TGTGCCAGCAGCTATTTGGGACAGGGGCCATACGAGCAGTACTTC.